This passage covers 10 T cell receptor beta chains from one sample sequenced in a study of siplizumab effects on memory and regulatory T cells. Profiled with immunoSEQ multiplex PCR; TCRdb holds only in-frame clones, not every one. Altogether about 120,000 clones are present, just over 90% being singletons, with the ten largest covering over 0.15%. What was sequenced was non-Treg CD4+ T cells sorted from blood. All receptors derive from a human donor in good health.

CDR3 sequence reads: CSVELVGPKANTGELFF. The CDR3 nucleotides read TGCAGCGTTGAATTGGTAGGACCGAAAGCGAACACCGGGGAGCTGTTTTTT. V usage is TRBV29-1 and J usage is TRBJ2-2; D gene ambiguous. The ends were cut back, 2 bases at V and 0 bases at J, with 16 bases in the middle. Germline V lookup: CDR1 SQVTM, CDR2 ANQGSEA. The CDR3 consists of 17 residues.

This clone occurred once. Written as DNA, the CDR3 is TGTGCCAGCTCACCGCGAAAACAGGGGGCCGGTACTGAAGCTTTCTTT. The encoded protein is CASSPRKQGAGTEAFF. The V and J genes are TRBV18 and TRBJ1-1, with 9 bases that match TRBD1. Germline CDR1 and CDR2: KGHSH and LQKENI. V dropped 3 bases and J dropped 5; count of bases not matched to a gene: 10. The CDR3 length is 16 residues.

CDR3 DNA: TGTGCCAGTTCCTACGAGCAGTACTTC. This codes for CASSYEQYF. The rearrangement uses TRBV19 and TRBJ2-7; D uncertain. CDR3 length: 9 amino acids. The ends were cut back, 8 bases at V and 1 base at J, with 0 bases in the middle. Germline lookup yields CDR1 LNHDA and CDR2 SQIVND (reference sequence).

V gene TRBV27 combines with J gene TRBJ1-5; D perhaps matches TRBD1 (5 bases). The CDR3 has 13 amino acids. V dropped 6 bases and J dropped 3 bases, with 9 bases sitting between them. Germline V gene lookup returns CDR1 MNHEY and CDR2 SMNVEV (reference sequence). In DNA, the CDR3 is TGTGCCAGCAGCCGACAGCTCAATCAGCCCCAGCATTTT. Its protein product is CASSRQLNQPQHF.

The CDR3 bases are TGTGCCAGCAATCCGACTAGCGGCACCGGGGAGCTGTTTTTT. It codes for CASNPTSGTGELFF. This chain uses TRBV6-5 with TRBJ2-2; 9 bases agree with TRBD2. The germline gives CDR1 MNHEY, CDR2 SVGAGI. CDR3 length equals 14 residues. J lost 4 bases, V lost 7 bases, and 4 bases had no gene match.

This clone was detected only once. The CDR3 DNA sequence: TGCGCCAGCAGCGGAACTAGCGGGGGGGCTGTTTATGAGACCCAGTACTTC. Its protein is CASSGTSGGAVYETQYF. This chain links TRBV5-1 with TRBJ2-5; 13 bases map to TRBD2. The J segment lost 5 bases and the V segment lost 4 bases, leaving 11 bases of the junction unmatched. This CDR3 has 17 residues. From germline, CDR1 is SGHRS and CDR2 YFSETQ.

The V gene is TRBV7-2, the J gene TRBJ2-5, with D tentatively TRBD1 (5 bases). Germline V gives CDR1 SGHTA, CDR2 FQGNSA. V lost 5 bases, J lost 5 bases, and 18 bases lay in between. The CDR3 is 15 residues long. The CDR3 coding sequence is TGTGCCAGCAGCCCCATTCAAGGGGCGGAGGAGACCCAGTACTTC. It encodes CASSPIQGAEETQYF.

The genes are TRBV27 and TRBJ2-7; a weak D match, TRBD1 (5 bases). The CDR3 length is 15 residues. Per the germline V gene, CDR1 is MNHEY and CDR2 is SMNVEV (reference sequence). V dropped 2 bases and J dropped 1 base, with 12 bases sitting between them. The CDR3 is CASSLRQIGSYEQYF. Written as DNA, the CDR3 is TGTGCCAGCAGTTTAAGACAGATTGGTTCCTACGAGCAGTACTTC.

The V call is TRBV6-5, the J call TRBJ1-2, with D unresolved. Trimming shortened V by 0 bases and J by 8 bases, and 10 bases separated the two germline ends. CDR3 length equals 13 residues. CDR1 and CDR2 from the germline V gene are MNHEY and SVGAGI. The CDR3 region has the DNA TGTGCCAGCAGTTACTCGACTACAAGCGGCTACACCTTC. The encoded protein is CASSYSTTSGYTF.

The chain recombines TRBV2 with TRBJ2-3, with TRBD2 identical over 13 bases. V lost 9 bases to trimming and J lost 14 bases; unmatched junction nucleotides: 11. Germline CDR1 and CDR2: SNHLY and FYNNEI. This CDR3 region has 13 residues. The CDR3 is CARGLAGAARPYF. In nucleotides, the CDR3 is TGTGCCAGAGGACTAGCGGGGGCCGCCAGGCCGTATTTT.